These 30 T cell receptor beta chains came from one sample sequenced in a study of T-cell memory formation after mild COVID-19. TCRdb recomputed calls from the 5' RACE reads with MiXCR, one row per CDR3 protein. This sample has 150,000 to 200,000 distinct CDR3 sequences; about 28% occur once, and the top ten carry more than 10%. The sequenced sample consisted of PBMCs or a T cell subset sorted from them (not recorded which). Receptor source: an adult woman who had mild COVID-19 (a few samples of this study predate the infection). Cell type and time point are not known.

Sample share makes this clonotype medium-sized. V and J are TRBV7-9 and TRBJ2-7; D is unclear. Germline V gene lookup returns CDR1 SEHNR and CDR2 FQNEAQ (reference sequence). The CDR3 covers 12 residues. V lost 8 bases and J 1 base, leaving 9 bases between the germline ends. For the CDR3, the DNA is TGTGCCAGCGCCGGTACTTCCTACGAGCAGTACTTC. Encoded protein: CASAGTSYEQYF. Full variable domain (outside the CDR3, taken from reference TRBV7-9 and TRBJ2-7): DTGVSQNPRHKITKRGQNVTFRCDPISEHNRLYWYRQTLGQGPEFLTYFQNEAQLEKSRLLSDRFSAERPKGSFSTLEIQRTEQGDSAMYLCASAGTSYEQYFGPGTRLTVT.

This rearrangement joins TRBV7-3 to TRBJ1-6; 8 bases fit TRBD1. V trimming: 2 bases; J trimming: 1 base; junction bases outside the gene matches: 13. This CDR3 is 20 amino acids long. Germline lookup yields CDR1 SGHTA and CDR2 FQGTGA. The CDR3 here is CASSLSPPSRGLSYNSPLHF. CDR3 nucleotide sequence: TGTGCCAGCAGCTTATCCCCTCCGAGCAGGGGGCTATCCTATAATTCACCCCTCCACTTT.

The V and J genes are TRBV7-2 and TRBJ2-2; the match to TRBD1 covers 7 bases. Trimming took 6 bases from V and 6 from J; bases not matched to a gene: 16. Germline V lookup: CDR1 SGHTA, CDR2 FQGNSA. This CDR3 has 17 residues. The CDR3 here is CASSYPRTGQVSGELFF. The DNA for the CDR3 is TGTGCCAGCAGTTACCCCAGGACAGGTCAGGTATCCGGGGAGCTGTTTTTT.

This clonotype came up a few times. This chain uses TRBV5-1 with TRBJ2-3; 8 bases are a match to TRBD2. There are 15 residues in the CDR3. Trimming cost V 3 bases and J 0 bases; bases outside gene matches: 3. The germline CDR1 and CDR2 sequences are SGHRS and YFSETQ. The chain's CDR3 is CASSSTSESTDTQYF. CDR3 nucleotides: TGCGCCAGCAGCTCGACTAGCGAGAGCACAGATACGCAGTATTTT.

This clonotype was detected a few times. This sequence joins TRBV7-9 and TRBJ2-1; 10 bases align to TRBD2. CDR3 length equals 16 residues. The V segment lost 1 base and the J segment 5 bases; nucleotides outside the gene matches: 5. Germline V lookup: CDR1 SEHNR, CDR2 FQNEAQ (reference sequence). The CDR3 spells CASSLGRTSGNNEQFF. The DNA of the CDR3 is TGTGCCAGCAGCTTAGGGAGGACTAGCGGAAACAATGAGCAGTTCTTC.

This clonotype showed up just a few times. This sequence joins TRBV20-1 and TRBJ2-1, with 9 bases identical to TRBD2. This CDR3 comprises 15 residues. V was clipped by 0 bases and J by 7 bases; unmatched bases: 7. The germline gives CDR1 DFQATT, CDR2 SNEGSKA (reference sequence). The CDR3 here is CSARDIASGRNEQFF. CDR3 nucleotide sequence: TGCAGTGCTAGAGATATAGCCAGCGGGAGGAATGAGCAGTTCTTC.

This clonotype was detected once. The chain is built from TRBV20-1 and TRBJ1-2; D call uncertain. The CDR3 contains 10 residues. Germline loops: CDR1 DFQATT, CDR2 SNEGSKA (reference sequence). Trimming removed 3 bases at V and 7 bases at J, with 6 bases between. The CDR3 sequence is CSASGLGYTF. The CDR3 DNA is TGCAGTGCTAGTGGGCTTGGCTACACCTTC.

The genes are TRBV7-9 and TRBJ1-2, with D possibly matching TRBD1 (6 bases). V was clipped by 5 bases and J by 1 base, with 17 bases between them. Per the germline V gene, CDR1 is SEHNR and CDR2 is FQNEAQ (reference sequence). This CDR3 comprises 16 residues. As DNA, the CDR3 is TGTGCCAGCAGCACGACCTACACAGGGCGTAACTATGGCTACACCTTC. This gives the protein CASSTTYTGRNYGYTF. The full variable domain, completed using reference TRBV7-9 and TRBJ1-2, is DTGVSQNPRHKITKRGQNVTFRCDPISEHNRLYWYRQTLGQGPEFLTYFQNEAQLEKSRLLSDRFSAERPKGSFSTLEIQRTEQGDSAMYLCASSTTYTGRNYGYTFGSGTRLTVV.

The CDR3: CASSLVPGTQYF. For the CDR3, the DNA is TGTGCCAGCAGTTTAGTCCCCGGTACGCAGTATTTT. The chain uses TRBV12-3 or TRBV12-4 and TRBJ2-3; D is uncertain. V gave up 1 base and J gave up 8 bases, with 7 bases separating them. This CDR3 has 12 amino acids.

The CDR3 spells CSAPGQGNTEAFF. DNA of the CDR3: TGCAGTGCTCCTGGACAGGGAAACACTGAAGCTTTCTTT. The J gene is TRBJ1-1, the V gene TRBV20-1; the match to TRBD1 covers 8 bases. Unmatched junction bases numbered 4, after V lost 5 bases and J lost 2 bases. Germline values: CDR1 DFQATT, CDR2 SNEGSKA (reference sequence). The CDR3 consists of 13 residues.

The V and J genes are TRBV12-3 or TRBV12-4 and TRBJ1-2; D is unclear. The CDR3 has 10 residues. The ends were cut back, 6 bases at V and 2 bases at J, with 1 base in the middle. The chain's CDR3 is CASRNYGYTF. The DNA of the CDR3 is TGTGCCAGCAGGAACTATGGCTACACCTTC.

The table lists this clonotype with a few counts. The chain uses TRBV7-6 and TRBJ2-3; maybe TRBD2 (5 bases). This CDR3 region has 14 residues. CDR1 SGHVS and CDR2 FNYEAQ come from the germline V gene. Between the trimmed V and J ends, which lost 5 bases and 0 bases, there was a span of 9 bases. The CDR3 DNA reads TGTGCCAGCAGCCTACGAGGGAGCACAGATACGCAGTATTTT. Translating it yields CASSLRGSTDTQYF.

This clonotype was counted only a few times. The chain employs TRBV5-1 and TRBJ1-1; 7 bases agree with TRBD1. The length of the CDR3 is 14 residues. V shed 5 bases and J 0 bases; nucleotides not matched to a gene: 4. Germline CDR1 SGHRS, CDR2 YFSETQ. CDR3 residues: CASREGQMNTEAFF. The CDR3 DNA reads as TGCGCCAGCAGGGAGGGACAGATGAACACTGAAGCTTTCTTT.

V is TRBV5-1 and J is TRBJ2-3, with TRBD2 matching over 13 bases. J was trimmed by 5 bases and V by 7 bases; bases with no gene match: 13. This CDR3 is built from 17 residues. Germline V gene data show CDR1 as SGHRS and CDR2 as YFSETQ. CDR3 in amino acids: CASEDGKGLAGRDTQYF. The CDR3 DNA sequence: TGCGCCAGCGAGGACGGGAAGGGACTAGCGGGACGAGATACGCAGTATTTT.

This clonotype has a handful of counts. This sequence joins TRBV5-5 and TRBJ1-2, with D tentatively TRBD1 (6 bases). Trimming removed 5 bases at V and 5 bases at J, with 16 bases between. This CDR3 has 14 residues. Germline CDR1 reads SGHKS; CDR2 reads YYEKEE (reference sequence). CDR3 DNA: TGTGCCAGCAGATCTGAGGCAGGGGATTATGGCTACACCTTC. It encodes CASRSEAGDYGYTF.

This clonotype has only a few counts. The chain recombines TRBV20-1 with TRBJ2-7, with TRBD1 matching over 7 bases. The germline V gene encodes CDR1 DFQATT and CDR2 SNEGSKA (reference sequence). With 1 base clipped from V and 2 bases from J, the junction kept 8 bases outside the gene matches. CDR3 length: 15 residues. The CDR3 loop reads CSARAQGVRPYEQYF. Written as DNA, the CDR3 is TGCAGTGCTAGAGCTCAGGGGGTCAGGCCCTACGAGCAGTACTTC.

V usage is TRBV6-2 or TRBV6-3 and J usage is TRBJ1-2; D is undetermined. CDR3 length: 14 residues. Trimming removed 5 bases from V and 3 bases from J, with 13 bases in between. Per germline, CDR1 MNHEY and CDR2 SVGEGT. CDR3 bases: TGTGCCAGCAGTGGGTACGGAGATTACTATGGCTACACCTTC. Protein product: CASSGYGDYYGYTF.

J is TRBJ1-5 and V is TRBV5-1; 8 nucleotides agree with TRBD1. With 4 bases clipped from V and 7 bases from J, the junction kept 7 bases outside the gene matches. The CDR3 runs 14 residues. Per germline, CDR1 SGHRS and CDR2 YFSETQ. The CDR3 loop is CASSEGTGGQPQHF. The CDR3 DNA reads as TGCGCCAGCAGCGAGGGGACAGGTGGGCAGCCCCAGCATTTT.

This clonotype was observed a few times. The CDR3 DNA reads TGCGCCAGCAGCCAAGGTGGCAATGAGCAGTTCTTC. Encoded protein: CASSQGGNEQFF. This rearrangement joins TRBV4-1 to TRBJ2-1; D ambiguous. Germline CDR1 and CDR2: MGHRA and YSYEKL. The CDR3 runs to 12 residues. The V end was cut by 1 base, the J end by 6 bases, with 4 bases between.

This clonotype was seen a few times. The chain links TRBV7-9 to TRBJ1-1; 9 nucleotides match TRBD1. The CDR3 is 15 amino acids. CDR1 is SEHNR, CDR2 FQNEAQ, per germline (reference sequence). V gave up 2 bases and J gave up 4 bases; unmatched junction bases: 5. CDR3 residues: CASSLSGQGTTEAFF. The CDR3 region has the DNA TGTGCCAGCAGCTTATCGGGACAGGGTACCACTGAAGCTTTCTTT.

In its sample, this clonotype was seen a few times. The rearrangement uses TRBV7-2 and TRBJ2-3; 11 bases are shared with TRBD2. The ends lost 3 bases at V and 3 bases at J; junction bases unmatched: 5. There are 16 residues in the CDR3. Germline values: CDR1 SGHTA, CDR2 FQGNSA. Written as DNA, the CDR3 is TGTGCCAGCAGCTTCCTAGCGGGGGGCGGGACAGATACGCAGTATTTT. It encodes CASSFLAGGGTDTQYF.

This clonotype was counted a few times. This chain links TRBV5-1 with TRBJ2-2; 8 bases fit TRBD2. The germline V gene encodes CDR1 SGHRS and CDR2 YFSETQ. This CDR3 region has 16 residues. J lost 2 bases, V lost 4 bases, and 7 bases had no gene match. In DNA, the CDR3 is TGCGCCAGCAGCATCTCCGGGAGGGCCAACACCGGGGAGCTGTTTTTT. Translated: CASSISGRANTGELFF.

V and J are TRBV6-2 or TRBV6-3 and TRBJ1-2; TRBD1 agrees at 7 bases. Germline-derived CDR1 and CDR2 are MNHEY and SVGEGT. There are 15 residues in the CDR3. V shed 2 bases, J shed 1 base, and the junction held 4 bases outside the gene matches. CDR3 DNA sequence: TGTGCCAGCAGTTACCCCGGACAGGTTAACTATGGCTACACCTTC. It translates to CASSYPGQVNYGYTF.

This clonotype occurred a few times. The chain couples TRBV12-3 or TRBV12-4 to TRBJ2-4; D gene ambiguous. The CDR3 runs 14 residues. Trimming took off 5 bases at V and 7 bases at J, with 15 bases between the two ends. Written as DNA, the CDR3 is TGTGCCAGCAGTGTCACTCGTCGCGCGAACATTCAGTACTTC. This gives the protein CASSVTRRANIQYF.

This chain connects TRBV7-9 to TRBJ2-3, with D tentatively TRBD2 (6 bases). Trimming stripped 2 bases from V and 3 bases from J, with 12 bases between. This CDR3 has 15 residues. Looked up from germline, CDR1 is SEHNR and CDR2 is FQNEAQ (reference sequence). CDR3 sequence: CASSLTGEPTDTQYF. The CDR3, as DNA: TGTGCCAGCAGCTTAACGGGGGAACCTACAGATACGCAGTATTTT.

In DNA, the CDR3 is TGTGCCAGCAGTGAATCCCCCGTGGACACTGAAGCTTTCTTT. This codes for CASSESPVDTEAFF. The rearrangement joins TRBV2 to TRBJ1-1, with D uncertain. The CDR3 covers 14 residues. V was shortened by 2 bases and J by 3 bases, with 10 bases between the two germline ends. Germline CDR1 and CDR2: SNHLY and FYNNEI.

In its sample, this clonotype was seen a few times. The V and J genes are TRBV7-9 and TRBJ2-1; possible D gene TRBD2, 5 bases. CDR1 and CDR2 from the germline V gene are SEHNR and FQNEAQ (reference sequence). V shed 5 bases and J shed 2 bases, with 13 bases lying between them. The CDR3 consists of 15 residues. The CDR3 coding sequence is TGTGCCAGCAGCCCGGAGGCGAACACCTACAATGAGCAGTTCTTC. It translates to CASSPEANTYNEQFF.

This clonotype was seen more than once but under ten times. This chain uses TRBV4-1 with TRBJ2-1; 8 bases match TRBD1. Germline V CDR1 and CDR2: MGHRA, YSYEKL. The CDR3 spans 15 residues. V was clipped by 4 bases and J by 9 bases; unmatched bases: 11. CDR3 in DNA: TGCGCCAGCAGCCTCCTCAGGGGGCGTAGGGGTGAGCAGTTCTTC. Its translation is CASSLLRGRRGEQFF.

This clonotype was detected a few times. V is TRBV5-6 and J is TRBJ2-6; the D is unclear. The CDR3 runs to 18 residues. Trimming removed 3 bases from V and 1 base from J, with 17 bases in between. Per the germline V gene, CDR1 is SGHDT and CDR2 is YYEEEE. The CDR3 here is CASSWIVLDPSGANVLTF. For the CDR3, the DNA is TGTGCCAGCAGCTGGATCGTCTTAGATCCTTCTGGGGCCAACGTCCTGACTTTC. The whole variable domain, remainder taken from reference TRBV5-6 and TRBJ2-6, is DAGVTQSPTHLIKTRGQQVTLRCSPKSGHDTVSWYQQALGQGPQFIFQYYEEEERQRGNFPDRFSGHQFPNYSSELNVNALLLGDSALYLCASSWIVLDPSGANVLTFGAGSRLTVL.

The chain carries TRBV7-9 and TRBJ2-7; D remains ambiguous. V was clipped by 0 bases and J by 5 bases, with 8 bases between them. This CDR3 contains 13 residues. CDR1 and CDR2 (germline): SEHNR, FQNEAQ (reference sequence). CDR3: CASSLADRNEQYF. CDR3 sequence (DNA): TGTGCCAGCAGCTTAGCGGACCGGAACGAGCAGTACTTC. Combining the CDR3 with reference TRBV7-9 and TRBJ2-7 gives the whole variable domain DTGVSQNPRHKITKRGQNVTFRCDPISEHNRLYWYRQTLGQGPEFLTYFQNEAQLEKSRLLSDRFSAERPKGSFSTLEIQRTEQGDSAMYLCASSLADRNEQYFGPGTRLTVT.